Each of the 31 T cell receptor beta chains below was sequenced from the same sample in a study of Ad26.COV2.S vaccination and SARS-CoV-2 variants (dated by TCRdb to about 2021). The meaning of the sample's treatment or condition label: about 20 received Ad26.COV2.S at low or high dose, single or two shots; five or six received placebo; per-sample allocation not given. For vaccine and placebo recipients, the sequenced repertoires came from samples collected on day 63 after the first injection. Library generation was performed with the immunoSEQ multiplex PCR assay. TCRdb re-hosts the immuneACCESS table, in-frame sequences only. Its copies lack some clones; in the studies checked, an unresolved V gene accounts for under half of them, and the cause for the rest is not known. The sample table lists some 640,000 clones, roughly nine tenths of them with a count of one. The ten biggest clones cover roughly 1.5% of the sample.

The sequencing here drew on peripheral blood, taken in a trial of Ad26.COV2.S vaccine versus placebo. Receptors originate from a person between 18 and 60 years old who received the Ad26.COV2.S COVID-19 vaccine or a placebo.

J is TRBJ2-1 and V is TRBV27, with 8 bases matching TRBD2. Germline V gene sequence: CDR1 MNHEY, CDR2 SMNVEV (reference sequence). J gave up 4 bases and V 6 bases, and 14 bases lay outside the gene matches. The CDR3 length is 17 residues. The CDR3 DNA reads TGTGCCAGCAGCCGCCCCTCCGCGACTAGCGCTTACAATGAGCAGTTCTTC. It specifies CASSRPSATSAYNEQFF.

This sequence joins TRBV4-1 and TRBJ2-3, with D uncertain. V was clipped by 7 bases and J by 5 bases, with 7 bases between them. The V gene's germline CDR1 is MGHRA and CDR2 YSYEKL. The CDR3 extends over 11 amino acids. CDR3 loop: CASKLGDTQYF. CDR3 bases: TGCGCCAGCAAATTGGGAGATACGCAGTATTTT.

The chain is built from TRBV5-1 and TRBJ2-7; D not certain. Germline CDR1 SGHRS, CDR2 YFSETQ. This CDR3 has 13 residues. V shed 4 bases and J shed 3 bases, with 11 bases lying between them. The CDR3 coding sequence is TGCGCCAGCAGCGCCGGACCTAACTACGAGCAGTACTTC. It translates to CASSAGPNYEQYF.

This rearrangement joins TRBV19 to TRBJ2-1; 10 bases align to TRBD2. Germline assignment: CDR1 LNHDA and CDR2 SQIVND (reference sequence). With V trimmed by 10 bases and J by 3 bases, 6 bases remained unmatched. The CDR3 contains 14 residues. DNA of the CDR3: TGTGCCACTAAACGGACTAGCGGCTACAATGAGCAGTTCTTC. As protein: CATKRTSGYNEQFF.

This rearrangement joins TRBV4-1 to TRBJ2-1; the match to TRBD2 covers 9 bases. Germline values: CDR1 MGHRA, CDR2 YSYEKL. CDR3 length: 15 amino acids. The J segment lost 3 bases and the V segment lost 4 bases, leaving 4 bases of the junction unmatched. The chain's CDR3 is CASSLVSGGYNEQFF. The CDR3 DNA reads TGCGCCAGCAGCCTAGTTAGCGGGGGCTACAATGAGCAGTTCTTC.

In nucleotides, the CDR3 is TGTGCCAGCAGCCAGAGGGGTGGAGAGCATGTGAACACTGAAGCTTTCTTT. The encoded protein is CASSQRGGEHVNTEAFF. The chain joins TRBV4-2 to TRBJ1-1; possible D gene TRBD1, 5 bases. V lost 3 bases and J lost 0, with 17 bases in between. CDR1 and CDR2 from the germline V gene are LGHNA and YNFKEQ. The CDR3 loop spans 17 amino acids.

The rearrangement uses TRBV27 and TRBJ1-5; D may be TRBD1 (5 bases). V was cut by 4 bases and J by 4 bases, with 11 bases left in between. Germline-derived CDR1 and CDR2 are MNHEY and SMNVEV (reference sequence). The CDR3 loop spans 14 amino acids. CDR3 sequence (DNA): TGTGCCAGCAGTTGGGGCGTTGGTAATCAGCCCCAGCATTTT. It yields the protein CASSWGVGNQPQHF.

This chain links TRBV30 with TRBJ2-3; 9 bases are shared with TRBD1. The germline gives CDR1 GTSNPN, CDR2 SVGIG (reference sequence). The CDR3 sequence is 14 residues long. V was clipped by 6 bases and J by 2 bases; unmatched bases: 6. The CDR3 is CACPTGGITDTQYF. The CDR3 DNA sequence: TGTGCCTGCCCGACAGGGGGGATCACAGATACGCAGTATTTT.

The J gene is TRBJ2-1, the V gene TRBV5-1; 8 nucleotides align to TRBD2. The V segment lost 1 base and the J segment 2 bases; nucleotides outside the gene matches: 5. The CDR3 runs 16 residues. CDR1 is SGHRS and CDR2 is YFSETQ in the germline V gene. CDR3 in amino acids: CASSLQAGETYNEQFF. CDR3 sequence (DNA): TGCGCCAGCAGCTTGCAAGCGGGAGAAACCTACAATGAGCAGTTCTTC.

The CDR3 DNA reads as TGTGCCACCAGTGATAGGGGACTCCCCAATGAGCAGTTCTTC. Translation gives CATSDRGLPNEQFF. The genes are TRBV24-1 and TRBJ2-1, with D tentatively TRBD2 (6 bases). With 3 bases removed from V and 6 bases from J, the gap between germline ends came to 11 bases. The CDR3 has 14 residues. From germline, CDR1 is KGHDR and CDR2 SFDVKD.

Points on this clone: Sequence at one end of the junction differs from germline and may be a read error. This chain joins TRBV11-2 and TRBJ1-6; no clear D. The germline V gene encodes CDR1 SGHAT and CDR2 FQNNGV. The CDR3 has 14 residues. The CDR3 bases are TGTGCCCGCAGCCATGATATACGGAATTCACCCCTCCACTTT. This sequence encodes CARSHDIRNSPLHF. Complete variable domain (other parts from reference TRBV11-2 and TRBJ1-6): EAGVAQSPRYKIIEKRQSVAFWCNPISGHATLYWYQQILGQGPKLLIQFQNNGVVDDSQLPKDRFSAERLKGVDSTLKIQPAKLEDSAVYLCARSHDIRNSPLHFGNGTRLTVT.

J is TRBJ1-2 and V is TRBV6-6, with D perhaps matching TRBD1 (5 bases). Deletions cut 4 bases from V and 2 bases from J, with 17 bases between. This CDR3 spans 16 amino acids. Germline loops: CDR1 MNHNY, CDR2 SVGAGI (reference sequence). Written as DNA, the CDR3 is TGTGCCAGCAGTTTACCATATGGGGGGAGCAACTATGGCTACACCTTC. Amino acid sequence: CASSLPYGGSNYGYTF.

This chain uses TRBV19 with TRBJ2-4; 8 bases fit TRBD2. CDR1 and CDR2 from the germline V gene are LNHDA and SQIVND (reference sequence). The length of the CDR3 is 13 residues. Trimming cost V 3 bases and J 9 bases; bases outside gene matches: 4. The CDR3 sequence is CASSISGIGIQYF. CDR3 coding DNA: TGTGCCAGTAGTATTAGCGGGATCGGCATTCAGTACTTC.

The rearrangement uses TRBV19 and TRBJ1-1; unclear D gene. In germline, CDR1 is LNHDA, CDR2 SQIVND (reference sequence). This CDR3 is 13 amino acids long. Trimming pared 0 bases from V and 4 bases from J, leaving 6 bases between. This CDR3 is CASSIEITTEAFF. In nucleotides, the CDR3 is TGTGCCAGTAGTATAGAAATTACCACTGAAGCTTTCTTT.

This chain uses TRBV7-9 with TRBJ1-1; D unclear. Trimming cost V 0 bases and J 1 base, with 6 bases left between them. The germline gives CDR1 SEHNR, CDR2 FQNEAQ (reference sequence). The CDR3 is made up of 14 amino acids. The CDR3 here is CASSLASGNTEAFF. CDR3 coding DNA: TGTGCCAGCAGCTTAGCGTCAGGGAACACTGAAGCTTTCTTT.

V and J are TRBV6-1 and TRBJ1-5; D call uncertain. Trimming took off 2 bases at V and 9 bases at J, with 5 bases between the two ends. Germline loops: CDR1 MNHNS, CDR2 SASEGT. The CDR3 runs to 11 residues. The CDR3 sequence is CASSEMGPQHF. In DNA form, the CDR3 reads TGTGCCAGCAGTGAAATGGGGCCCCAGCATTTT.

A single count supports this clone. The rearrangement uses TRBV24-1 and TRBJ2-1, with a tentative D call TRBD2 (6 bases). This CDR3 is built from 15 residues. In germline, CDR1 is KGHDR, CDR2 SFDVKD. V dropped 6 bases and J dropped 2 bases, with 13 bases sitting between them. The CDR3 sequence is CATSRRGGPYNEQFF. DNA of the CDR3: TGTGCCACCAGTCGGCGGGGTGGTCCCTACAATGAGCAGTTCTTC.

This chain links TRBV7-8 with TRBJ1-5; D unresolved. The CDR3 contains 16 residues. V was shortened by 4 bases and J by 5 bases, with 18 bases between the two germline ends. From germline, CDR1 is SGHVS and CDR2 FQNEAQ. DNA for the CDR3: TGTGCCAGCAGCTCTCAACCTTTTACAGCGGATCAGCCCCAGCATTTT. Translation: CASSSQPFTADQPQHF. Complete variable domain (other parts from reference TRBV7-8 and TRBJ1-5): GAGVSQSPRYKVAKRGQDVALRCDPISGHVSLFWYQQALGQGPEFLTYFQNEAQLDKSGLPSDRFFAERPEGSVSTLKIQRTQQEDSAVYLCASSSQPFTADQPQHFGDGTRLSIL.

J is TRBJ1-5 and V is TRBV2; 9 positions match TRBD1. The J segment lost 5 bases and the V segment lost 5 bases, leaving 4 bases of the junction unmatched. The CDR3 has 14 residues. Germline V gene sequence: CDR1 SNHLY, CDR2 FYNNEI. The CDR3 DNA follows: TGTGCCAGCAGTACAACAGGGGGCGATCAGCCCCAGCATTTT. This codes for CASSTTGGDQPQHF.

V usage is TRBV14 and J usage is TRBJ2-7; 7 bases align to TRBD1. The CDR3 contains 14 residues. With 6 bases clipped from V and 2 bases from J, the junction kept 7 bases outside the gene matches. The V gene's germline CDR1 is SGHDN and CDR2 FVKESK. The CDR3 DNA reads TGTGCCAGCAGTCACAGGGACAGAACCTACGAGCAGTACTTC. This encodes CASSHRDRTYEQYF.

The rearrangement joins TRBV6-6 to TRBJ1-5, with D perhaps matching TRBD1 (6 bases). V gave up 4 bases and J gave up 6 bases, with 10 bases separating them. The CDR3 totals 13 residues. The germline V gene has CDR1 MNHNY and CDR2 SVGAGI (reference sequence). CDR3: CASSSGGGQPQHF. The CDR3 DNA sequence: TGTGCCAGCAGTTCCGGGGGCGGTCAGCCCCAGCATTTT.

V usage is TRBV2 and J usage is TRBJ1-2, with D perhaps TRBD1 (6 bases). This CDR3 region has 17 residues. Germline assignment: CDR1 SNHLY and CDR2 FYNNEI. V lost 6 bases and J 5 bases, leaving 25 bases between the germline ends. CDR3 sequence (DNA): TGTGCCAGCAGCCCGGAAGGGCCGGGACACGGCAAGTATGGCTACACCTTC. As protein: CASSPEGPGHGKYGYTF.

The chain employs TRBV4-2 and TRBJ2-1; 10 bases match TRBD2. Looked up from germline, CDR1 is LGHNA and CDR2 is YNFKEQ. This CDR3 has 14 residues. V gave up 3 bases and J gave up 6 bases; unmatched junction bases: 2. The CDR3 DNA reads TGTGCCAGCAGCCACAGCGGGGGGGGCAATGAGCAGTTCTTC. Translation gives CASSHSGGGNEQFF.

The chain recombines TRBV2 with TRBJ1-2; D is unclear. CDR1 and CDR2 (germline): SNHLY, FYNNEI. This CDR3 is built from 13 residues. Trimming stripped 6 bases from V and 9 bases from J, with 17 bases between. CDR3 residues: CASSWTGNWSYTF. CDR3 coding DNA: TGTGCCAGCAGCTGGACGGGGAATTGGAGCTACACCTTC.

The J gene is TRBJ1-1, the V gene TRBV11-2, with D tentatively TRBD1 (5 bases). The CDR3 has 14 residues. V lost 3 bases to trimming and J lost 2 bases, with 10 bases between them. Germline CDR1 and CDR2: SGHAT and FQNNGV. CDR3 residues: CASSLQGFNTEAFF. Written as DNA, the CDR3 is TGTGCCAGCAGCTTGCAGGGTTTCAACACTGAAGCTTTCTTT.

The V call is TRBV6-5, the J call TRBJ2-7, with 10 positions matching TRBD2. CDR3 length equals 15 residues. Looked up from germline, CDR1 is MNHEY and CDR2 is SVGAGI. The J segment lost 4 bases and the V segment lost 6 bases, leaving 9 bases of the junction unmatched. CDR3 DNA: TGTGCCAGCAGCAATGGGGGACTAGCGCGTTACGAGCAGTACTTC. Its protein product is CASSNGGLARYEQYF.

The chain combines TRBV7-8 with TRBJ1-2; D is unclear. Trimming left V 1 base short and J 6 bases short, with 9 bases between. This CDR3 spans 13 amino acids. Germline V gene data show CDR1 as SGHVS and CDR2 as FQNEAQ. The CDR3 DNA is TGTGCCAGCAGCTTAGGGGCGAGAGATGGCTACACCTTC. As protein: CASSLGARDGYTF.

The CDR3 region is CASSFNSPNTGELFF. CDR3 bases: TGCGCCAGCAGCTTTAACAGTCCGAACACCGGGGAGCTGTTTTTT. V and J are TRBV5-1 and TRBJ2-2, with D unclear. Looked up from germline, CDR1 is SGHRS and CDR2 is YFSETQ. The V and J ends lost 2 bases and 0 bases respectively, with 8 bases between them. This CDR3 has 15 residues.

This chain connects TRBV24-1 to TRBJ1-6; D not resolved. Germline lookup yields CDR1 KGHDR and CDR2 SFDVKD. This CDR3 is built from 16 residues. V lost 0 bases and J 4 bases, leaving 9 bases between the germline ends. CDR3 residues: CATSDLPNLYNSPLHF. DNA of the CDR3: TGTGCCACCAGTGATTTGCCTAACCTTTATAATTCACCCCTCCACTTT.

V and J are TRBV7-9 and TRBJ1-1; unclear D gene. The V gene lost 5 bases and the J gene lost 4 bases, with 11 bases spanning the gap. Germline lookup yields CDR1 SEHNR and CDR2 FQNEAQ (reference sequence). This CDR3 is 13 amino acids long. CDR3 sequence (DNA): TGTGCCAGCAGCCCCCGGGCCACCACTGAAGCTTTCTTT. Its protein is CASSPRATTEAFF.

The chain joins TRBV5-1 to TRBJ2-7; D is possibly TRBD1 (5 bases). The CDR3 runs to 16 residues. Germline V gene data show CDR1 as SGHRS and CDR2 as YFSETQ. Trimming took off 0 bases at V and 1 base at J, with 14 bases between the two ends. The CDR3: CASSLEGQTTSYEQYF. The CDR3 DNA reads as TGCGCCAGCAGCTTGGAGGGGCAGACGACTTCCTACGAGCAGTACTTC.